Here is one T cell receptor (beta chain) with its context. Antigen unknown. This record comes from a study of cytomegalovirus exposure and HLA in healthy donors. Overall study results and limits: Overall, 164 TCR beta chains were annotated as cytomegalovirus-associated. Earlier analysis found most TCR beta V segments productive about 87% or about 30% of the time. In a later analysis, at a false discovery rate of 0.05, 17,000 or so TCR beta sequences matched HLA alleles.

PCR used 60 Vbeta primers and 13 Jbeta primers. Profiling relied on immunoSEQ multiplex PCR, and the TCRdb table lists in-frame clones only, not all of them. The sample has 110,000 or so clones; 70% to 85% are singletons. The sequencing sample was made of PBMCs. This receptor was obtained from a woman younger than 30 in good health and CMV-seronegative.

This chain's CDR3 is CACRQGASAEAFF. CDR3 DNA: TGTGCCTGTCGACAGGGGGCATCAGCTGAAGCTTTCTTT. The rearrangement links TRBV30 to TRBJ1-1, with 10 bases matching TRBD1. The germline gives CDR1 GTSNPN, CDR2 SVGIG (reference sequence). This CDR3 region has 13 residues. V dropped 6 bases and J dropped 6; count of bases not matched to a gene: 7.